This T cell receptor beta chain was identified during a study of CXCR3-negative and CXCR3-positive naive CD8 T cells. Study at large: The TRB read total, about 135 million, broke down to about 1.5 +/- 0.3 million reads per library. The study, taken as a whole, reports: Both naive subsets, CXCR3-negative and CXCR3-positive, displayed similar TRBV-TRBJ usage, unlike memory cells. Naive cells positive for CXCR3 carried more hydrophobic TRB CDR3s than CXCR3-negative ones.

UMI-tagged TRB cDNA libraries were built via 5' RACE. TCRdb re-called the 5' RACE reads and shows each CDR3 protein once, DNA omitted. This sample's clone table lists around 5,400 distinct CDR3 sequences. The CDR3 is made up of 14 amino acids. CDR1 is SGDLS, CDR2 YYNGEE, per germline. Regarding this clonotype: Its cognate antigen is unknown.

The sample taken for sequencing was naive CXCR3+ CD8+ T cells from blood. The sample's subset: CD45RO-CCR7+CD27+CD95- naive CD8+ T cells expressing CXCR3 (TNR3+). The TCR originated in a human donor in good health. Some clones in this sample may be carry-over from other donors' samples. V usage is TRBV9 and J usage is TRBJ2-7. The CDR3 here is CASSDSGSPSEQYF.